This passage covers 3 T cell receptor beta chains from one sample sequenced in a study of blood T cells in healthy people across ages. A second PCR of 7 to 11 cycles used a sample-barcoded 5' primer and a J-beta primer mix. TCRdb reprocessed the 5' RACE reads with MiXCR, giving one entry per CDR3 protein. The sample lists 2 million or so distinct CDR3 sequences, 40% to 55% occurring once. Sequenced input: blood. The receptor source for this set is a woman between 40 and 50 years old in good health.

Turning to this clonotype: A read error may be the cause here, since a much bigger clone is one base away. The chain combines TRBV2 with TRBJ1-2, with D maybe TRBD1 (6 bases). CDR1 and CDR2 from the germline V gene are SNHLY and FYNNEI. The V end lost 4 bases, the J end lost 4 bases, and 10 bases lay between the germline ends. The CDR3 has 13 residues. The CDR3 loop reads CASSGTVGYGYTF. The CDR3 nucleotides are TGTGCCAGCAGTGGGACAGTGGGCTATGGCTACACCTTC. The full variable domain, with the rest looked up from reference TRBV2 and TRBJ1-2, is EPEVTQTPSHQVTQMGQEVILRCVPISNHLYFYWYRQILGQKVEFLVSFYNNEISEKSEIFDDQFSVERPDGSNFTLKIRSTKLEDSAMYFCASSGTVGYGYTFGSGTRLTVV.

The V and J genes are TRBV29-1 and TRBJ2-3; 7 bases fit TRBD2. Looked up from germline, CDR1 is SQVTM and CDR2 is ANQGSEA. Trimming removed 6 bases from V and 0 bases from J; junction bases left unmatched: 6. The CDR3 spans 14 residues. This CDR3 is CSVGTTYSTDTQYF. The CDR3 DNA reads TGCAGCGTCGGGACTACCTATAGCACAGATACGCAGTATTTT.

This chain connects TRBV7-9 to TRBJ1-2; the match to TRBD1 covers 7 bases. The CDR3 runs 16 residues. With 5 bases clipped from V and 0 bases from J, the junction kept 9 bases outside the gene matches. Germline V gene data show CDR1 as SEHNR and CDR2 as FQNEAQ (reference sequence). The CDR3 DNA reads as TGTGCCAGCAGCATAGGGACAGCCGAAGCTAACTATGGCTACACCTTC. As protein: CASSIGTAEANYGYTF. The variable domain in full, with the rest retrieved from reference TRBV7-9 and TRBJ1-2, is DTGVSQNPRHKITKRGQNVTFRCDPISEHNRLYWYRQTLGQGPEFLTYFQNEAQLEKSRLLSDRFSAERPKGSFSTLEIQRTEQGDSAMYLCASSIGTAEANYGYTFGSGTRLTVV.